A single sample is the source of the 22 T cell receptor beta chains below, sequenced in a study of HIV-infected patients and healthy controls. cDNA was made from roughly 470 ng RNA using alpha and beta constant primers. Separate chain-specific third strand synthesis with multiplexing indices produced the alpha and beta libraries. MiXCR, run by TCRdb on the 5' RACE reads, gives a single entry per CDR3 protein. The sample lists fewer than 20,000 distinct CDR3 sequences, roughly 7.6% occurring once. The repertoire came from unfractionated whole blood and reflected all unsorted peripheral T cells. Sequencing was done on a sample of blood. Source of these receptors: an adult in good health.

In this sample, this clonotype turned up many times. V usage is TRBV20-1 and J usage is TRBJ1-2; the D gene is possibly TRBD1 (5 bases). Germline V gene data show CDR1 as DFQATT and CDR2 as SNEGSKA (reference sequence). Trimming cost V 3 bases and J 4 bases, with 12 bases left between them. CDR3 length: 13 amino acids. DNA of the CDR3: TGCAGTGCTAGCTCAGGGATCCTCTATGGCTACACCTTC. Translated, it gives CSASSGILYGYTF.

This clonotype qualifies as medium-sized. The chain couples TRBV30 to TRBJ2-3; D uncertain. Trimming removed 0 bases from V and 5 bases from J, with 3 bases in between. Germline V gene data show CDR1 as GTSNPN and CDR2 as SVGIG (reference sequence). The CDR3 has 11 residues. CDR3 in DNA: TGTGCCTGGAGTGTCGGAGATACGCAGTATTTT. It yields the protein CAWSVGDTQYF.

This clonotype is medium-sized (0.01 to 0.1%) by share. The V and J genes are TRBV2 and TRBJ2-7; D is undetermined. CDR1 is SNHLY, CDR2 FYNNEI, per germline. Deletions cut 3 bases from V and 0 bases from J, with 9 bases between. The CDR3 covers 14 residues. DNA for the CDR3: TGTGCCAGCAGTGACTTCACGAGCTCCTACGAGCAGTACTTC. Translating gives CASSDFTSSYEQYF.

This clonotype is a singleton in its sample. The V call is TRBV29-1, the J call TRBJ2-5, with 8 nucleotides matching TRBD2. Unmatched junction bases numbered 10, after V lost 8 bases and J lost 5 bases. Germline CDR1 and CDR2: SQVTM and ANQGSEA. This CDR3 spans 13 amino acids. The CDR3: CSTNSGIDETQYF. CDR3 in DNA: TGCAGCACGAATAGCGGGATTGATGAGACCCAGTACTTC.

The genes are TRBV28 and TRBJ2-5; D unclear. With 5 bases removed from V and 3 bases from J, the gap between germline ends came to 10 bases. Germline V gives CDR1 MDHEN, CDR2 SYDVKM. The CDR3 is 13 residues long. This CDR3 reads CASSDGTKETQYF. In DNA form, the CDR3 reads TGTGCCAGCAGTGACGGAACGAAAGAGACCCAGTACTTC. Filled out from reference TRBV28 and TRBJ2-5, the complete variable domain reads DVKVTQSSRYLVKRTGEKVFLECVQDMDHENMFWYRQDPGLGLRLIYFSYDVKMKEKGDIPEGYSVSREKKERFSLILESASTNQTSMYLCASSDGTKETQYFGPGTRLLVL.

This clonotype was counted at least ten times. This chain uses TRBV6-2 or TRBV6-3 with TRBJ2-3; no clear D gene. CDR3 length: 14 amino acids. V lost 3 bases and J 0 bases, leaving 7 bases between the germline ends. Germline CDR1 MNHEY, CDR2 SVGEGT. The CDR3 region is CASSYGRSTDTQYF. CDR3 sequence (DNA): TGTGCCAGCAGTTATGGACGAAGCACAGATACGCAGTATTTT.

J is TRBJ2-1 and V is TRBV18, with D uncertain. Between the trimmed V and J ends, which lost 3 bases and 9 bases, there was a span of 9 bases. Germline CDR1 reads KGHSH; CDR2 reads LQKENI. The CDR3 has 12 amino acids. CDR3 amino acids: CASSPHLSEQFF. The CDR3 DNA reads as TGTGCCAGCTCACCCCACCTCAGTGAGCAGTTCTTC.

By sample fraction, this clonotype is medium-sized. The CDR3 here is CSVEELAGGTDTQYF. CDR3 DNA sequence: TGCAGCGTTGAAGAGCTAGCGGGAGGTACAGATACGCAGTATTTT. V is TRBV29-1 and J is TRBJ2-3; TRBD2 aligns across 11 bases. The CDR3 has 15 amino acids. The germline gives CDR1 SQVTM, CDR2 ANQGSEA. The V and J ends lost 0 bases and 3 bases, in that order; junction bases with no gene match: 2.

This clonotype showed up many times. This chain uses TRBV19 with TRBJ1-5, with D unresolved. The CDR3 is 12 amino acids. Germline CDR1 is LNHDA and CDR2 is SQIVND (reference sequence). V lost 3 bases to trimming and J lost 6 bases, with 6 bases between them. This chain's CDR3 is CASSIAGQPQHF. CDR3 sequence (DNA): TGTGCCAGTAGTATTGCGGGTCAGCCCCAGCATTTT.

This clonotype was detected ten times or more. The chain is built from TRBV19 and TRBJ2-2; D not certain. This CDR3 region has 14 residues. Per germline, CDR1 LNHDA and CDR2 SQIVND (reference sequence). The ends were cut back, 1 base at V and 4 bases at J, with 7 bases in the middle. CDR3 nucleotides: TGTGCCAGTAGTATAGCCGAGAGCACCGGGGAGCTGTTTTTT. Its translation: CASSIAESTGELFF.

By share, this clonotype ranks as medium-sized. The chain couples TRBV29-1 to TRBJ2-3, with D possibly matching TRBD1 (6 bases). The CDR3 spans 13 residues. Germline assignment: CDR1 SQVTM and CDR2 ANQGSEA. V dropped 4 bases and J dropped 2 bases, with 10 bases sitting between them. The CDR3 protein is CSVAGVHTDTQYF. CDR3 coding DNA: TGCAGCGTTGCAGGGGTACACACAGATACGCAGTATTTT.

This clonotype was seen many times. The chain links TRBV28 to TRBJ1-2; D is unclear. Trimming removed 3 bases at V and 8 bases at J, with 13 bases between. The CDR3 has 13 residues. Germline V lookup: CDR1 MDHEN, CDR2 SYDVKM. CDR3 loop: CASSLARQTGYTF. The CDR3, as DNA: TGTGCCAGCAGTTTGGCCAGGCAAACAGGCTACACCTTC.

This clonotype was counted between two and nine times. The chain combines TRBV27 with TRBJ2-3; 8 positions match TRBD2. Germline CDR1 reads MNHEY; CDR2 reads SMNVEV (reference sequence). This CDR3 has 14 residues. Trimming cost V 5 bases and J 4 bases; bases outside gene matches: 5. The chain's CDR3 is CASSQIAGSDTQYF. The CDR3, as DNA: TGTGCCAGCAGTCAGATAGCGGGGTCAGATACGCAGTATTTT.

Within the sample, this clonotype is medium-sized. The CDR3 here is CSALTSFGEQFF. As DNA, the CDR3 is TGCAGCGCCCTGACTAGCTTTGGTGAGCAGTTCTTC. This chain uses TRBV29-1 with TRBJ2-1, with 7 bases matching TRBD2. The CDR3 contains 12 residues. J gave up 9 bases and V 7 bases, and 9 bases lay outside the gene matches. Germline CDR1 and CDR2: SQVTM and ANQGSEA.

This clonotype has at least ten counts. This chain uses TRBV6-2 or TRBV6-3 with TRBJ2-5; D is possibly TRBD1 (5 bases). The V gene lost 0 bases and the J gene lost 3 bases, with 11 bases spanning the gap. Germline V gene data show CDR1 as MNHEY and CDR2 as SVGEGT. CDR3 length equals 15 residues. The CDR3 bases are TGTGCCAGCAGTTACTCGATGACAGATAAAGAGACCCAGTACTTC. The encoded protein is CASSYSMTDKETQYF.

For this clonotype: This sequence may be a read error, since a much larger clone differs from it by one base. The rearrangement uses TRBV19 and TRBJ2-6; D may be TRBD1 (6 bases). The CDR3 runs to 14 residues. CDR1 is LNHDA and CDR2 is SQIVND in the germline V gene (reference sequence). CDR3 DNA: TGTGTCAGTAATCGGGGTACAGGGATTAACGTCCTGACTTTC. It is translated as CVSNRGTGINVLTF.

This clonotype occurred a few times. The rearrangement joins TRBV6-1 to TRBJ1-1, with D unclear. The V and J ends lost 4 bases and 1 base respectively, with 7 bases between them. The CDR3 totals 13 residues. In germline, CDR1 is MNHNS, CDR2 SASEGT. CDR3 residues: CASSVKANTEAFF. The CDR3 coding sequence is TGTGCCAGCAGTGTCAAGGCGAACACTGAAGCTTTCTTT.

Many counts were recorded for this clonotype. This chain uses TRBV20-1 with TRBJ1-6; 8 nucleotides align to TRBD1. The length of the CDR3 is 20 residues. The germline V gene has CDR1 DFQATT and CDR2 SNEGSKA (reference sequence). V was pared by 6 bases and J by 0 bases, with 19 bases of the junction left unmatched. CDR3 protein: CSADALQGAAGGSYNSPLHF. In nucleotides, the CDR3 is TGCAGTGCCGACGCGCTGCAGGGGGCGGCAGGAGGCTCCTATAATTCACCCCTCCACTTT.

This clonotype was recorded many times. The V and J genes are TRBV7-3 and TRBJ1-1; no firm D call. The germline V gene has CDR1 SGHTA and CDR2 FQGTGA. The CDR3 covers 13 residues. V lost 5 bases and J lost 4, with 11 bases in between. CDR3 protein: CASSPYGRTEAFF. The CDR3 nucleotides are TGTGCCAGCAGCCCGTACGGGCGCACTGAAGCTTTCTTT.

Judged by abundance, this clonotype is medium-sized. The chain uses TRBV15 and TRBJ1-5; D is unresolved. The CDR3 contains 15 residues. V shed 1 base and J shed 2 bases, with 9 bases lying between them. Germline-derived CDR1 and CDR2 are LNHNV and YYDKDF (reference sequence). CDR3 sequence: CATSRVRRGNQPQHF. CDR3 DNA: TGTGCCACCAGCAGAGTTCGGAGGGGCAATCAGCCCCAGCATTTT.

By sample share, this clonotype is medium-sized. This chain connects TRBV4-2 to TRBJ2-3; 8 bases are a match to TRBD1. The CDR3 is 12 amino acids. Germline trimming cut 3 bases from V and 9 bases from J; bases unmatched to any gene: 2. Germline assignment: CDR1 LGHNA and CDR2 YNFKEQ. The CDR3 coding sequence is TGTGCCAGCAGCCAGGACAGGGAGACGCAGTATTTT. Protein: CASSQDRETQYF.

This clonotype showed up many times. This chain uses TRBV7-9 with TRBJ1-1; unclear D gene. Germline V gives CDR1 SEHNR, CDR2 FQNEAQ (reference sequence). The CDR3 has 15 amino acids. Trimming left V 5 bases short and J 5 bases short, with 18 bases between. Written as DNA, the CDR3 is TGTGCCAGCAGCCCCCGGGTAAACGGAGGGACTGAAGCTTTCTTT. This codes for CASSPRVNGGTEAFF.